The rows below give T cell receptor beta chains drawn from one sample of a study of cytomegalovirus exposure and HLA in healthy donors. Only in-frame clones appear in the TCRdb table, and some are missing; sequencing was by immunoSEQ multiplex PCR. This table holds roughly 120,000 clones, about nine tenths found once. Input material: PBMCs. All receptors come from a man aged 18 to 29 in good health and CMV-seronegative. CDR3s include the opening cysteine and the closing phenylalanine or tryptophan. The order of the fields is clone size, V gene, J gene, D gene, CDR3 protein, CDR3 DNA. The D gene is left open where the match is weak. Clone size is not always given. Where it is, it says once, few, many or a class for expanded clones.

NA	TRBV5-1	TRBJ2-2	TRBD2	CASSFSSGGNTGELFF	TGCGCCAGCAGCTTTTCTAGCGGGGGGAACACCGGGGAGCTGTTTTTT
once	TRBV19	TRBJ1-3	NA	CASRREHSGNTIYF	TGTGCCAGTAGGAGGGAACACTCTGGAAACACCATATATTTT
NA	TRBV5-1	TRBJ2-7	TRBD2	CASSLSRRVQEELAGEQYF	TGCGCCAGCAGCTTAAGTCGCCGGGTCCAGGAAGAACTAGCGGGGGAGCAGTACTTC
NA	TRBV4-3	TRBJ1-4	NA	CASSQAGDEKLFF	TGCGCCAGCAGCCAAGCGGGGGATGAAAAACTGTTTTTT
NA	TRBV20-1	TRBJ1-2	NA	CSASRVAGYTF	TGCAGTGCTTCCAGGGTTGCTGGCTACACCTTC
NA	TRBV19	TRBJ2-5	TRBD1	CASSATGTGDGQETQYF	TGTGCCAGTAGTGCAACCGGGACAGGGGACGGACAAGAGACCCAGTACTTC
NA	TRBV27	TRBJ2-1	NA	CASSLLWSDEQFF	TGTGCCAGCAGTTTATTGTGGAGCGATGAGCAGTTCTTC
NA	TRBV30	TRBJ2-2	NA	CASRTATNTGELFF	TGTGCCTCGAGGACAGCGACGAACACCGGGGAGCTGTTTTTT
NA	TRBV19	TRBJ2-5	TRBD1	CASSNGGDREETQYF	TGTGCCAGTAGTAATGGAGGGGACAGGGAAGAGACCCAGTACTTC
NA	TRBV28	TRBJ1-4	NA	CASSFPGFNEKLFF	TGTGCCAGCAGTTTCCCGGGGTTTAATGAAAAACTGTTTTTT
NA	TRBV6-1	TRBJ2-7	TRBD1	CASSAPGTGQYEQYF	TGTGCCAGCAGTGCACCCGGGACAGGACAATACGAGCAGTACTTC
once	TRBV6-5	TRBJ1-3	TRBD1	CASSRGTGSGNTIYF	TGTGCCAGCAGCCGAGGGACAGGCTCTGGAAACACCATATATTTT
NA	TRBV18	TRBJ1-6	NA	CASSPQTDSPLHF	TGTGCCAGCTCACCCCAGACAGATTCACCCCTCCACTTT
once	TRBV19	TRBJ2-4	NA	CASSPQRTKNIQYF	TGTGCCAGTAGTCCACAGAGAACCAAAAACATTCAGTACTTC
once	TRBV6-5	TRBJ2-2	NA	CASSYSRLARTGELFF	TGTGCCAGCAGTTACTCTAGGCTAGCGCGCACCGGGGAGCTGTTTTTT
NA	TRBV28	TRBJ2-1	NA	CASSLVGPYNEQFF	TGTGCCAGCAGTTTGGTGGGGCCCTACAATGAGCAGTTCTTC
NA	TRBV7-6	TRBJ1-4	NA	CASSRNGQPSEKLFF	TGTGCCAGCAGCAGGAACGGACAGCCCTCGGAAAAACTGTTTTTT
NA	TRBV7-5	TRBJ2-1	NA	CVRSSRSGNSYNEQFF	TGTGTCAGAAGCTCCCGAAGCGGGAACTCCTACAATGAGCAGTTCTTC
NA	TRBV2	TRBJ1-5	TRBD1	CASSPDRGNQPQHF	TGTGCCAGCAGTCCCGACAGGGGTAATCAGCCCCAGCATTTT
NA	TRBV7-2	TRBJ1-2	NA	CASSLGGAYLYGYTF	TGTGCCAGCAGCTTAGGTGGGGCCTATCTATATGGCTACACCTTC
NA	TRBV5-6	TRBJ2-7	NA	CASSPGRGVGQYF	TGTGCCAGCAGCCCGGGGAGAGGAGTCGGGCAGTACTTC
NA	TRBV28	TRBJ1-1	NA	CASSSRWNTEAFF	TGTGCCAGCAGTTCCAGGTGGAACACTGAAGCTTTCTTT
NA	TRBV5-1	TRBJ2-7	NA	CASNELAGYEQYF	TGCGCCAGCAACGAACTGGCGGGGTACGAGCAGTACTTC
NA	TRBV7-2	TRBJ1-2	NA	CASSPLRNYGYTF	TGTGCCAGCAGCCCCTTGCGAAACTATGGCTACACCTTC
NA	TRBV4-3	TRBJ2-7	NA	CASSQDSYGIGEQYF	TGCGCCAGCAGCCAAGATTCTTACGGGATTGGGGAGCAGTACTTC
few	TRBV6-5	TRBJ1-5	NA	CASSRVSGGQPQHF	TGTGCCAGCAGCCGCGTCTCAGGAGGTCAGCCCCAGCATTTT
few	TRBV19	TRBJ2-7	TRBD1	CASSSGTGTYEQYF	TGTGCCAGTAGTAGCGGGACAGGGACATACGAGCAGTACTTC
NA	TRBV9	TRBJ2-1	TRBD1	CASSVSGTGDNEQFF	TGTGCCAGCAGCGTAAGTGGGACAGGGGACAATGAGCAGTTCTTC
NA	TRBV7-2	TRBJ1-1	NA	CASSTLNTEAFF	TGTGCCAGCAGCACACTGAACACTGAAGCTTTCTTT
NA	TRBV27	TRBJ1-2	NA	CASSPQGPLEGYTF	TGTGCCAGCAGTCCCCAGGGTCCCCTAGAAGGCTACACCTTC
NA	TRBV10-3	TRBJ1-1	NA	CAISEPGQTLEAFF	TGTGCCATCAGTGAGCCTGGACAGACCCTTGAAGCTTTCTTT
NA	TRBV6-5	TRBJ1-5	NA	CASSYFEGRDGQPQHF	TGTGCCAGCAGTTACTTCGAAGGGAGGGACGGTCAGCCCCAGCATTTT
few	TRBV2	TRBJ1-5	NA	CASAGAGVVSNQPQHF	TGTGCCAGCGCCGGAGCAGGGGTGGTCAGCAATCAGCCCCAGCATTTT
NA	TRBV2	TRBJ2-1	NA	CASRFTADSSYNEQFF	TGTGCCAGCAGGTTCACAGCGGACAGCTCCTACAATGAGCAGTTCTTC
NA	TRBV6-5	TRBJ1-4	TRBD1	CASSYRDRGEKLFF	TGTGCCAGCAGTTACCGGGACAGGGGAGAAAAACTGTTTTTT
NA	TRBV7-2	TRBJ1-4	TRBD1	CASSYTGVGEKLFF	TGTGCCAGCAGCTATACAGGGGTCGGTGAAAAACTGTTTTTT
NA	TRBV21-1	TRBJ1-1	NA	CASSLQGSEAFF	TGTGCCAGCAGCCTCCAGGGGTCTGAAGCTTTCTTT
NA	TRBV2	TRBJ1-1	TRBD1	CASRADRDAEAFF	TGTGCCAGCAGGGCCGACAGGGATGCTGAAGCTTTCTTT
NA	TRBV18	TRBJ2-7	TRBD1	CASSSGGVPYEQYF	TGTGCCAGCTCGTCAGGGGGTGTTCCCTACGAGCAGTACTTC
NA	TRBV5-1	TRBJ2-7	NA	CASSLDPGGIYEQYF	TGCGCCAGCAGCTTGGATCCAGGGGGGATCTACGAGCAGTACTTC
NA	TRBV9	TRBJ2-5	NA	CASATSWRLETQYF	TGTGCCAGCGCTACTTCGTGGAGGTTGGAGACCCAGTACTTC
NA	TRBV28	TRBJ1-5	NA	CASSGVGGSRNNQPQHF	TGTGCCAGCAGTGGGGTAGGGGGATCCAGAAACAATCAGCCCCAGCATTTT
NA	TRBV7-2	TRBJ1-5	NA	CASSPQTASNQPQHF	TGTGCCAGCAGCCCACAAACAGCTAGCAATCAGCCCCAGCATTTT
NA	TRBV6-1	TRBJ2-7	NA	CASSLENLGNEQYF	TGTGCCAGCAGTCTAGAAAACCTCGGAAACGAGCAGTACTTC
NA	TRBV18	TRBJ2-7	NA	CASSETRLTYEQYF	TGTGCCAGCTCAGAGACAAGGTTGACCTACGAGCAGTACTTC
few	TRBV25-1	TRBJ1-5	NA	CASSDSTDSNQPQHF	TGTGCCAGCAGTGACTCGACAGATAGCAATCAGCCCCAGCATTTT
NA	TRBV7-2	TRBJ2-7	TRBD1	CASSGTVPYEQYF	TGTGCCAGCAGCGGGACAGTTCCCTACGAGCAGTACTTC
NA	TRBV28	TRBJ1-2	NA	CASSPGSGYTF	TGTGCCAGCAGTCCGGGAAGTGGCTACACCTTC
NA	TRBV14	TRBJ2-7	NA	CASSTTSGDSYEQYF	TGTGCCAGCAGCACCACCTCCGGGGATTCATACGAGCAGTACTTC
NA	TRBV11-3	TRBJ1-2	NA	CASSFQVNYGYTF	TGTGCCAGCAGCTTTCAGGTTAACTATGGCTACACCTTC